The 22 T cell receptor beta chains in this list originate from one sample, sequenced in a study of shared clonotypes between healthy human individuals. Here immunoSEQ multiplex PCR was the method, and the copy in TCRdb shows in-frame clones only, minus some. The profile covers about 2 million clones, with over 85% appearing a single time and less than 1.5% taken by the ten largest. The naive CD8 fraction comprised CD45RO-negative cells positively selected for CCR7 and excluded terminally differentiated effector memory CD45RA+ cells. The sample was naive CD8+ T cells sorted from blood. The receptors were sampled from a young man in good health.

The rearrangement links TRBV2 to TRBJ1-3, with D unresolved. V lost 8 bases to trimming and J lost 2 bases, with 4 bases between them. CDR3 length equals 11 residues. The germline gives CDR1 SNHLY, CDR2 FYNNEI. CDR3 bases: TGTGCCAGCCCTCCTGGAAACACCATATATTTT. Amino acid sequence: CASPPGNTIYF.

The chain employs TRBV2 and TRBJ2-7; TRBD1 might be the D (5 bases). The germline CDR1 and CDR2 sequences are SNHLY and FYNNEI. CDR3 length equals 14 residues. Trimming removed 5 bases from V and 3 bases from J, with 14 bases in between. The CDR3 here is CASSQTETNYEQYF. Here the CDR3 DNA reads TGTGCCAGCAGTCAGACAGAGACGAACTACGAGCAGTACTTC.

The chain couples TRBV28 to TRBJ2-3; D remains ambiguous. The ends were cut back, 9 bases at V and 0 bases at J, with 16 bases in the middle. Germline assignment: CDR1 MDHEN and CDR2 SYDVKM. The CDR3 sequence is 15 residues long. CDR3 sequence (DNA): TGTGCCAGTACCAGACGGGCGTCTAGCACAGATACGCAGTATTTT. Translated, it gives CASTRRASSTDTQYF. Full variable domain (remainder filled in from reference TRBV28 and TRBJ2-3): DVKVTQSSRYLVKRTGEKVFLECVQDMDHENMFWYRQDPGLGLRLIYFSYDVKMKEKGDIPEGYSVSREKKERFSLILESASTNQTSMYLCASTRRASSTDTQYFGPGTRLTVL.

The genes are TRBV7-6 and TRBJ2-2; tentatively, D is TRBD1 (6 bases). This CDR3 is built from 14 residues. CDR1 SGHVS and CDR2 FNYEAQ come from the germline V gene. Deletions cut 6 bases from V and 4 bases from J, with 12 bases between. CDR3 sequence: CASRLLGGTGELFF. The CDR3 region has the DNA TGTGCCAGCAGGCTCTTAGGGGGCACCGGGGAGCTGTTTTTT.

The chain links TRBV19 to TRBJ2-2; D gene ambiguous. Germline V lookup: CDR1 LNHDA, CDR2 SQIVND (reference sequence). V lost 4 bases, J lost 2 bases, and 5 bases lay in between. This CDR3 has 13 amino acids. The CDR3: CASSNANTGELFF. For the CDR3, the DNA is TGTGCCAGTAGTAACGCAAACACCGGGGAGCTGTTTTTT.

The chain combines TRBV7-9 with TRBJ2-2, with no clear D. The CDR3 is 15 amino acids. Trimming stripped 2 bases from V and 10 bases from J, with 17 bases between. CDR1 and CDR2 (germline): SEHNR, FQNEAQ (reference sequence). CDR3 sequence: CASSLRSGPMTELFF. Written as DNA, the CDR3 is TGTGCCAGCAGCTTACGTTCCGGGCCGATGACGGAGCTGTTTTTT.

Note on this clone: The same CDR3 arises from other DNA sequences in this sample as well. This sequence joins TRBV9 and TRBJ1-1; D is uncertain. Germline CDR1 reads SGDLS; CDR2 reads YYNGEE. V was trimmed by 0 bases and J by 1 base, leaving 4 bases between them. The CDR3 runs to 13 residues. CDR3 sequence: CASSVVTNTEAFF. In nucleotides, the CDR3 is TGTGCCAGCAGCGTAGTAACGAACACTGAAGCTTTCTTT.

The chain has TRBV7-2 and TRBJ2-2; 11 nucleotides align to TRBD2. J was trimmed by 1 base and V by 0 bases; bases with no gene match: 4. Germline CDR1 reads SGHTA; CDR2 reads FQGNSA. The CDR3 spans 18 residues. DNA of the CDR3: TGTGCCAGCAGCTTAGCGTCGGGACTAGCGGTGAACACCGGGGAGCTGTTTTTT. Encoded protein: CASSLASGLAVNTGELFF. Drawing the rest from reference TRBV7-2 and TRBJ2-2, the complete variable domain is GAGVSQSPSNKVTEKGKDVELRCDPISGHTALYWYRQSLGQGLEFLIYFQGNSAPDKSGLPSDRFSAERTGGSVSTLTIQRTQQEDSAVYLCASSLASGLAVNTGELFFGEGSRLTVL.

The chain employs TRBV7-9 and TRBJ1-1; D is unresolved. The CDR3 is 15 residues long. The V and J ends lost 0 bases and 1 base respectively, with 9 bases between them. Germline CDR1 SEHNR, CDR2 FQNEAQ (reference sequence). CDR3: CASSLAQLRNTEAFF. CDR3 DNA sequence: TGTGCCAGCAGCTTAGCGCAGCTGCGGAACACTGAAGCTTTCTTT. The complete variable domain, with remaining parts taken from reference TRBV7-9 and TRBJ1-1, reads DTGVSQNPRHKITKRGQNVTFRCDPISEHNRLYWYRQTLGQGPEFLTYFQNEAQLEKSRLLSDRFSAERPKGSFSTLEIQRTEQGDSAMYLCASSLAQLRNTEAFFGQGTRLTVV.

This clone was recorded a few times. The V and J genes are TRBV27 and TRBJ1-2; 7 bases agree with TRBD1. With V trimmed by 5 bases and J by 7 bases, 4 bases remained unmatched. The CDR3 runs 12 residues. Germline assignment: CDR1 MNHEY and CDR2 SMNVEV (reference sequence). The CDR3 region has the DNA TGTGCCAGCAGTAAGGGGGCATTTGGCTACACCTTC. Protein product: CASSKGAFGYTF.

A remark on this clone: The sample holds other DNA sequences that translate to the same CDR3. The V call is TRBV5-4, the J call TRBJ2-1, with no clear D. CDR1 and CDR2 (germline): SGHNT, YYREEE (reference sequence). Trimming stripped 0 bases from V and 4 bases from J, with 2 bases between. This CDR3 spans 12 amino acids. The chain's CDR3 is CASSLVYNEQFF. CDR3 nucleotides: TGTGCCAGCAGCTTGGTTTACAATGAGCAGTTCTTC. The full variable domain, with the rest looked up from reference TRBV5-4 and TRBJ2-1, is ETGVTQSPTHLIKTRGQQVTLRCSSQSGHNTVSWYQQALGQGPQFIFQYYREEENGRGNFPPRFSGLQFPNYSSELNVNALELDDSALYLCASSLVYNEQFFGPGTRLTVL.

This clone was seen just once. The gene calls are TRBV6-5 and TRBJ2-1, with 9 bases fitting TRBD2. V dropped 4 bases and J dropped 2; count of bases not matched to a gene: 6. Germline-derived CDR1 and CDR2 are MNHEY and SVGAGI. The CDR3 runs to 16 residues. CDR3 protein: CASSLTAGGTYNEQFF. CDR3 bases: TGTGCCAGCAGTTTGACGGCGGGGGGGACCTACAATGAGCAGTTCTTC.

The chain carries TRBV5-6 and TRBJ1-1; no definite D call. The CDR3 is 13 residues long. Germline CDR1 SGHDT, CDR2 YYEEEE. Trimming left V 1 base short and J 6 bases short, with 10 bases between. CDR3 residues: CASSLYSRPEAFF. In nucleotides, the CDR3 is TGTGCCAGCAGCTTGTACTCCAGACCTGAAGCTTTCTTT.

V and J are TRBV27 and TRBJ2-1; no reliable D call. Germline V lookup: CDR1 MNHEY, CDR2 SMNVEV (reference sequence). This CDR3 is built from 15 residues. Trimming cost V 7 bases and J 0 bases, with 13 bases left between them. Here the CDR3 reads CASTQDLSSYNEQFF. CDR3 sequence (DNA): TGTGCCAGCACTCAAGATCTAAGCTCCTACAATGAGCAGTTCTTC.

V usage is TRBV9 and J usage is TRBJ1-6; TRBD1 might be the D (5 bases). The CDR3 has 16 residues. The germline gives CDR1 SGDLS, CDR2 YYNGEE. V was clipped by 3 bases and J by 1 base, with 11 bases between them. CDR3 coding DNA: TGTGCCAGCAGCGGGGAGGGGATGTCCTATAATTCACCCCTCCACTTT. This encodes CASSGEGMSYNSPLHF.

As regards this clone: The sample contains more than one DNA sequence encoding this CDR3. V and J are TRBV27 and TRBJ1-1; D gene uncertain. The germline V and J ends were trimmed by 2 bases and 1 base, with 5 bases remaining between them. Per the germline V gene, CDR1 is MNHEY and CDR2 is SMNVEV (reference sequence). This CDR3 comprises 13 residues. This CDR3 reads CASSLTANTEAFF. The CDR3 bases are TGTGCCAGCAGTTTAACGGCGAACACTGAAGCTTTCTTT.

This chain connects TRBV30 to TRBJ2-4; unclear D gene. This CDR3 comprises 14 residues. From germline, CDR1 is GTSNPN and CDR2 SVGIG (reference sequence). V was cut by 1 base and J by 0 bases, with 7 bases left in between. The CDR3 loop reads CAWSAALAKNIQYF. In nucleotides, the CDR3 is TGTGCCTGGAGTGCGGCCTTAGCCAAAAACATTCAGTACTTC.

The rearrangement uses TRBV4-3 and TRBJ2-7; 8 nucleotides align to TRBD1. Germline V gene sequence: CDR1 LGHNA, CDR2 YSLEER. There are 16 residues in the CDR3. V shed 0 bases, J shed 3 bases, and the junction held 7 bases outside the gene matches. The CDR3 DNA reads TGCGCCAGCAGCCAAGATAGCCAGGGGGCTATCTACGAGCAGTACTTC. Protein: CASSQDSQGAIYEQYF.

This chain links TRBV5-6 with TRBJ1-5, with no clear D. This CDR3 region has 17 residues. In germline, CDR1 is SGHDT, CDR2 YYEEEE. V was trimmed by 4 bases and J by 1 base, leaving 18 bases between them. The CDR3 spells CASSLHVGGWSNQPQHF. In DNA, the CDR3 is TGTGCCAGCAGCCTACACGTAGGCGGCTGGAGCAATCAGCCCCAGCATTTT.

V usage is TRBV15 and J usage is TRBJ2-1, with 13 bases that match TRBD2. V gave up 4 bases and J gave up 5 bases; unmatched junction bases: 5. The CDR3 is 16 residues long. The V gene's germline CDR1 is LNHNV and CDR2 YYDKDF (reference sequence). Here the CDR3 reads CATSTGLAGPDNEQFF. The DNA for the CDR3 is TGTGCCACCAGCACGGGACTAGCGGGGCCTGACAATGAGCAGTTCTTC.

The chain couples TRBV7-9 to TRBJ2-1; 9 bases map to TRBD1. The CDR3 has 16 residues. Germline V gives CDR1 SEHNR, CDR2 FQNEAQ (reference sequence). V shed 4 bases, J shed 1 base, and the junction held 5 bases outside the gene matches. The CDR3 DNA is TGTGCCAGCAGCTACCGGGACAGGGTGTCCTACAATGAGCAGTTCTTC. Translating it yields CASSYRDRVSYNEQFF.

This chain connects TRBV4-1 to TRBJ2-3, with 8 positions matching TRBD2. CDR1 is MGHRA, CDR2 YSYEKL, per germline. Trimming at V came to 2 bases and at J to 4 bases, leaving 11 bases not matched to a gene. The CDR3 consists of 17 residues. CDR3 sequence reads: CASSQPPRGATPDTQYF. The CDR3 nucleotides read TGCGCCAGCAGCCAACCCCCGCGGGGGGCCACGCCAGATACGCAGTATTTT.